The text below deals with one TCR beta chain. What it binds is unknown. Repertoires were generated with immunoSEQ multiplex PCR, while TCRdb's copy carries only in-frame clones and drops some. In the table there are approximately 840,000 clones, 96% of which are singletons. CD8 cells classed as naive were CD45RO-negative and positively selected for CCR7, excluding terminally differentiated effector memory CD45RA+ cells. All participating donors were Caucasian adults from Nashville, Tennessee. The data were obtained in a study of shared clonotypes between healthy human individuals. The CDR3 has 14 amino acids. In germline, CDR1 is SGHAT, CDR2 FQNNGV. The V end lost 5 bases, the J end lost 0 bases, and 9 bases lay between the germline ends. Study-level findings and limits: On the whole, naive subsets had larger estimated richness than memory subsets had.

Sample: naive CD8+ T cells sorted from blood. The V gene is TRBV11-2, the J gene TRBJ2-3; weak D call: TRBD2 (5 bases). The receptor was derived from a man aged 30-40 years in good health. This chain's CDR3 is CASSGGLSTDTQYF. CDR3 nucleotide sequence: TGTGCCAGCAGCGGCGGACTTAGCACAGATACGCAGTATTTT. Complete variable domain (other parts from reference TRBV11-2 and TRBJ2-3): EAGVAQSPRYKIIEKRQSVAFWCNPISGHATLYWYQQILGQGPKLLIQFQNNGVVDDSQLPKDRFSAERLKGVDSTLKIQPAKLEDSAVYLCASSGGLSTDTQYFGPGTRLTVL.